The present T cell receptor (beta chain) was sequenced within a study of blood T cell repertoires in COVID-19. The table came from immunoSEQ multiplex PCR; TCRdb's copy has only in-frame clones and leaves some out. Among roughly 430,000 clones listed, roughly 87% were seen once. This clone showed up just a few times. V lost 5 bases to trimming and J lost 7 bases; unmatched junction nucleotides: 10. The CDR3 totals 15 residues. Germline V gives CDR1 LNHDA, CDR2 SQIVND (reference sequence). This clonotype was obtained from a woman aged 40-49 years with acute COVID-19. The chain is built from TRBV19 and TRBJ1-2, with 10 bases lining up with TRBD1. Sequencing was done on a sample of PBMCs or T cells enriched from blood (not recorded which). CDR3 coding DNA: TGTGCCAGTAGTCAAGGACAGGGGGTGCTAGGTGGCTACACCTTC. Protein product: CASSQGQGVLGGYTF.